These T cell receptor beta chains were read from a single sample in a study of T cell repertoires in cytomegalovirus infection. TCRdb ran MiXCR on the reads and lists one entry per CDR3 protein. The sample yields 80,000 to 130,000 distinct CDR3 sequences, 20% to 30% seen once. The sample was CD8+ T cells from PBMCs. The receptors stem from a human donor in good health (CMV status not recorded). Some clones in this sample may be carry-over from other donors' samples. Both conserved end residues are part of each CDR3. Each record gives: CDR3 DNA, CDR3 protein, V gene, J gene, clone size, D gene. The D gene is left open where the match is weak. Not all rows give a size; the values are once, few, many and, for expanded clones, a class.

TGTGCCACCAGCGACACGGGACAGCTCACAGATACGCAGTATTTT	CATSDTGQLTDTQYF	TRBV15	TRBJ2-3	few	TRBD1
TGTGCCAGCAGCTTGGGACTAGCCTCCGATACGCAGTATTTT	CASSLGLASDTQYF	TRBV7-2	TRBJ2-3	many	TRBD2
TGTGCCAGCAGCCGCGTGGGAGACTACGAGCAGTACTTC	CASSRVGDYEQYF	TRBV5-6	TRBJ2-7	few	NA
TGTGCCAGCAGCCATAGCGGGGGAGCCCCAGATACGCAGTATTTT	CASSHSGGAPDTQYF	TRBV5-4	TRBJ2-3	NA	TRBD2
TGTGCCAGCAGCCGATCTCAGGGACGGGGAGGCACAGATACGCAGTATTTT	CASSRSQGRGGTDTQYF	TRBV28	TRBJ2-3	NA	NA
TGTGCCAGCAGTGGCCTTTGGGAGATCACAGATACGCAGTATTTT	CASSGLWEITDTQYF	TRBV6-6	TRBJ2-3	NA	NA
TGTGCCAGCAGTCCCCGACAGGGCGGAAGAGAGCAGTACTTC	CASSPRQGGREQYF	TRBV6-5	TRBJ2-7	NA	TRBD1
TGTGCCAGCAGCTTAGGTGGAGGGGACTTCACCGGGGAGCTGTTTTTT	CASSLGGGDFTGELFF	TRBV7-6	TRBJ2-2	many	NA
TGTGCCAGCAGCCCCGGACTAGCGGAGCGCCTTACGCTCGCCAATGAGCAGTTCTTC	CASSPGLAERLTLANEQFF	TRBV7-2	TRBJ2-1	many	TRBD2
TGCGCCAGCAGCCAAGACCGGGCAACTAATGAAAAACTGTTTTTT	CASSQDRATNEKLFF	TRBV4-3	TRBJ1-4	many	NA
TGTGCCAGCACCCCTCTAGCGGGAGTTTACAATGAGCAGTTCTTC	CASTPLAGVYNEQFF	TRBV11-2	TRBJ2-1	NA	TRBD2
TGTGCCAGCAGCTCCTACGTGGGAGAGCAGTACTTC	CASSSYVGEQYF	TRBV5-6	TRBJ2-7	NA	NA
TGTGCCAGCAGTTTATCTGGGACACCGAACACTGAAGCTTTCTTT	CASSLSGTPNTEAFF	TRBV27	TRBJ1-1	NA	NA
TGTGCCGTTAGGAGCGGGATGAACTATGGCTACACCTTC	CAVRSGMNYGYTF	TRBV7-2	TRBJ1-2	few	NA